The rows below give T cell receptor beta chains drawn from one sample of a study of CD8 T cells in ankylosing spondylitis. MiXCR was run by TCRdb on the 5' RACE reads, yielding one entry per CDR3 protein. This sample carries about 500,000 distinct CDR3 sequences, about 5.7% of them seen once, and the ten largest clones take under 4.5%. The sample taken for sequencing was blood, either unsorted or a sorted T cell fraction (not recorded which). The source is a male donor with ankylosing spondylitis. CDR3s include the opening cysteine and the closing phenylalanine or tryptophan. The D gene is left open where the match is weak. For some rows the clone size is stated as once, few or many, or as a class when expanded; others skip it.

d_call	clone_size	v_call	j_call	cdr3_nt	cdr3_aa
NA	many	TRBV25-1	TRBJ2-4	TGTGCCAGCAGTGAATGGGACGGGTCGCACATTCAGTACTTC	CASSEWDGSHIQYF
NA	many	TRBV28	TRBJ1-5	TGTGCCAGCAGTTGGATCTCGAATCAGCCCCAGCATTTT	CASSWISNQPQHF
TRBD1	NA	TRBV20-1	TRBJ2-6	TGCAGTGTTTTTCAGGGGGACGGGGCCAACGTCCTGACTTTC	CSVFQGDGANVLTF
TRBD2	few	TRBV20-1	TRBJ2-1	TGCAGTGCTAGACAACTAGCGGGGATGTACAATGAGCAGTTCTTC	CSARQLAGMYNEQFF
TRBD2	many	TRBV29-1	TRBJ2-3	TGCAGCGCCACTAGACTAGCGGGAGGCGCGGATACGCAGTATTTT	CSATRLAGGADTQYF
NA	few	TRBV28	TRBJ2-5	TGTGCCAGCAGCCCCAGGGGGGGGCGCCAAGAGACCCAGTACTTC	CASSPRGGRQETQYF
NA	many	TRBV20-1	TRBJ1-2	TGCAGTGCTAGAACTAACTATGGCTACACCTTC	CSARTNYGYTF
NA	many	TRBV13	TRBJ2-7	TGTGCCAGCAGCCAGGTACAAGAAGCCGAGCAGTACTTC	CASSQVQEAEQYF
TRBD1	few	TRBV3-1	TRBJ2-7	TGTGCCAGCAGCCAGACACCGGGACAGGATTACGAGCAGTACTTC	CASSQTPGQDYEQYF
NA	many	TRBV20-1	TRBJ1-4	TGCAGTGCTAGCAGAAATGAAAAACTGTTTTTT	CSASRNEKLFF
NA	many	TRBV20-1	TRBJ1-6	TGCAGTGCTAGGAAGGGGAGCTCCTATAATTCACCCCTCCACTTT	CSARKGSSYNSPLHF
NA	many	TRBV5-1	TRBJ1-1	TGCGCCAGCAGCTTGTACGGTTTCACTGAAGCTTTCTTT	CASSLYGFTEAFF
TRBD2	many	TRBV6-4	TRBJ2-3	TGTGCCAGCAGTAGGGGACTAGCGGGAGATACGCAGTATTTT	CASSRGLAGDTQYF
TRBD1	few	TRBV5-1	TRBJ1-3	TGCGCCAGCAGCGACCCCACTCAGGGGGCGAATCGAAACACCATATATTTT	CASSDPTQGANRNTIYF
NA	many	TRBV28	TRBJ1-5	TGTGCCAGCAGCCAAGTGGCCCCCAGGCAGCCCCAGCATTTT	CASSQVAPRQPQHF
NA	many	TRBV4-1	TRBJ1-5	TGCGCCAGCAGCCAAGGTATCGGTGGACAGCCCCAGCATTTT	CASSQGIGGQPQHF
NA	NA	TRBV10-1	TRBJ2-2	TGCGCCAGCAGTGAAGGACTGAACACCGGGGAGCTGTTTTTT	CASSEGLNTGELFF
NA	NA	TRBV12-5	TRBJ2-7	TGTGCTAGTGGTCACCGGAAGGGTAAGCCCTACGAGCAGTACTTC	CASGHRKGKPYEQYF
NA	many	TRBV4-1	TRBJ1-1	TGCGCCAGCAGCCAAGACCCGGGCGGGGTGAACACTGAAGCTTTCTTT	CASSQDPGGVNTEAFF
NA	many	TRBV7-2	TRBJ2-5	TGTGCCAGCAGCTCATCCTTCCCAGGGTCCCCAGAGACCCAGTACTTC	CASSSSFPGSPETQYF
TRBD1	many	TRBV5-6	TRBJ1-2	TGTGCCAGCAGCACATTGGGACAGGCCTTCTATGGCTACACCTTC	CASSTLGQAFYGYTF
TRBD1	many	TRBV20-1	TRBJ2-5	TGCAGTGCTACGGGCAGGGGGCGAGAGACCCAGTACTTC	CSATGRGRETQYF
NA	many	TRBV29-1	TRBJ1-5	TGCAGCGTGGGGTATAGCAATCAGCCCCAGCATTTT	CSVGYSNQPQHF
NA	many	TRBV20-1	TRBJ2-1	TGCAGTGCTAAGGACCGGGACCTATTTTACAATGAGCAGTTCTTC	CSAKDRDLFYNEQFF
NA	few	TRBV20-1	TRBJ2-3	TGCAGTGCTAGAGATCAAGGCACAGATACGCAGTATTTT	CSARDQGTDTQYF
TRBD1	NA	TRBV25-1	TRBJ2-1	TGTGCCAGCAGTGAATACGGACAGGGGGTATACAATGAGCAGTTCTTC	CASSEYGQGVYNEQFF
NA	many	TRBV6-2/TRBV6-3	TRBJ2-7	TGTGCCAGCAGTTACCCTCCAGGATTCTACGAGCAGTACTTC	CASSYPPGFYEQYF
NA	NA	TRBV7-2	TRBJ1-3	TGTGCCAGCAGCTTAAGGCCAACGGGCGGAAACACCATATATTTT	CASSLRPTGGNTIYF